Sequencing of this TCR beta chain was carried out in a study of memory CD8 T cells in hepatitis C reinfection. At the level of the study: HCV reinfection: RNA-positive following two negative tests at least 60 days apart. Peak reinfection sampling occurred 3 to 8 weeks after detected reinfection.

Germline assignment: CDR1 SGHAT and CDR2 FQNNGV. The ends lost 4 bases at V and 6 bases at J; junction bases unmatched: 10. This CDR3 spans 15 amino acids. Regarding this clone: Antigen: not known.

Measured with immunoSEQ multiplex PCR; TCRdb has only the in-frame clones, and not every one. Among about 45,000 clones listed, approximately 90% were seen once. Study-level findings and limits: Conclusions on public clonotypes and secondary clearance were not definitive with five donors.

As to time point: peak reinfection, 3 to 8 weeks after reinfection detection. The sorted cells went straight to TCR sequencing with no prior in vitro expansion. Two donors provided sorted CD3+ CD8+ CD45RO- naive CD8 T cells at all three reinfection time points. The chain combines TRBV11-2 with TRBJ2-7; 9 nucleotides line up with TRBD1. Sequencing input: naive CD8+ T cells sorted from blood. The origin of this receptor is a man aged 18 to 35 with hepatitis C virus infection. The CDR3 coding sequence is TGTGCCAGCAGCTCGATCCGGGACAGGGAAGGCGAGCAGTACTTC. This translates into CASSSIRDREGEQYF.